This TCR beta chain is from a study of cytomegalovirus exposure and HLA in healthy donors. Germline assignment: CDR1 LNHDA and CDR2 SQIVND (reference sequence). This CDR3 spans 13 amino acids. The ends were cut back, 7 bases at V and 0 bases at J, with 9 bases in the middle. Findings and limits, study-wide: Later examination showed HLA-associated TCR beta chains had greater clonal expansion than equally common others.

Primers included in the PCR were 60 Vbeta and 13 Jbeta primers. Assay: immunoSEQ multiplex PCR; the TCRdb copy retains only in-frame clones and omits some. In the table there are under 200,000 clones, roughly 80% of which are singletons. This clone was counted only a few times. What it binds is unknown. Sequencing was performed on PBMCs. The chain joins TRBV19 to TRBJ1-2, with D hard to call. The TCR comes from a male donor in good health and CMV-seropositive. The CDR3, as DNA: TGTGCCAGTACCCCGCGAGCTAACTATGGCTACACCTTC. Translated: CASTPRANYGYTF.